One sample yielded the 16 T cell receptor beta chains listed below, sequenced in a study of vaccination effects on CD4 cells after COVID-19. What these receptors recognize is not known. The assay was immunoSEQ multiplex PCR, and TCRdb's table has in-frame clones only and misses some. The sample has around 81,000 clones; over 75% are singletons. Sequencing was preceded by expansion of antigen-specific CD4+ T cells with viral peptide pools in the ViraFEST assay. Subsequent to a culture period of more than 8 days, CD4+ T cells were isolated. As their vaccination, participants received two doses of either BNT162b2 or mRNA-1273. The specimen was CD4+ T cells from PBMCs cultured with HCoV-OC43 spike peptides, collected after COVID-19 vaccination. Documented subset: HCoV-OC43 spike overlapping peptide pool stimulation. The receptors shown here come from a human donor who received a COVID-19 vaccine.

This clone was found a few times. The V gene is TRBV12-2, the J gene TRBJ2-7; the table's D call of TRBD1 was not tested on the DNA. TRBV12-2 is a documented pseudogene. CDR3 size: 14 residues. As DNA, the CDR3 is TGTGCAAGTCGCTTAAACATGACAGGGGACGAGCAGTACGTC. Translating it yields CASRLNMTGDEQYV.

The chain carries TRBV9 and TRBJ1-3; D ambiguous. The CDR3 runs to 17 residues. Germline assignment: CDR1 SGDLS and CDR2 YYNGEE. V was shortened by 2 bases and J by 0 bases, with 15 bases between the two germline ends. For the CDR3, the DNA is TGTGCCAGCAGCGTGTCGGCAGTTGGAAGCTCTGGAAACACCATATATTTT. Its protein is CASSVSAVGSSGNTIYF.

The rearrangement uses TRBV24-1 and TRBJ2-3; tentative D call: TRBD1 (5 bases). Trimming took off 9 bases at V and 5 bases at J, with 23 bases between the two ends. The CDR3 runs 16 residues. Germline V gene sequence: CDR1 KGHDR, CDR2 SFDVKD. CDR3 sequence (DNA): TGTGCCACCGCACAGGCGACGGTAGAGATAGGAGATACGCAGTATTTT. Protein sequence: CATAQATVEIGDTQYF.

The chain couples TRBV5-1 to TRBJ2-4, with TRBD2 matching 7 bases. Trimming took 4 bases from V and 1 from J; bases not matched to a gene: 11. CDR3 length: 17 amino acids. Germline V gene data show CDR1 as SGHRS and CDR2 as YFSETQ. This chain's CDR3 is CASSREAGLGAKNIQYF. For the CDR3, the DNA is TGCGCCAGCAGCCGGGAGGCAGGGTTGGGGGCCAAAAACATTCAGTACTTC.

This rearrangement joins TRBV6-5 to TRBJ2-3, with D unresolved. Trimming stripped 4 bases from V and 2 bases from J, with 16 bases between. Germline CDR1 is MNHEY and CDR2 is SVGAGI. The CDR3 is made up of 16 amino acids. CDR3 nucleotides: TGTGCCAGCAGTTCGTCCGGGCTTCAATTCACAGATACGCAGTATTTT. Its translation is CASSSSGLQFTDTQYF.

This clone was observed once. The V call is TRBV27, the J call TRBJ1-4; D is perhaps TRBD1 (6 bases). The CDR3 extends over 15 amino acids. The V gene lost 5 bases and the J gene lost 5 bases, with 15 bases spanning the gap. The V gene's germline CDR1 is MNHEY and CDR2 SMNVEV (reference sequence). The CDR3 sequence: CASSTNRAGNEKLFF. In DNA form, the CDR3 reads TGTGCCAGCAGTACAAACAGGGCGGGGAATGAAAAACTGTTTTTT.

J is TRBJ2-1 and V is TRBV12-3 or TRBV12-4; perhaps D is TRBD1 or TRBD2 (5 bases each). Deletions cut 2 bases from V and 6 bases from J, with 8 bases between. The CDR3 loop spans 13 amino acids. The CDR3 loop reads CASSLMRGNEQFF. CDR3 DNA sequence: TGTGCCAGCAGTTTAATGAGGGGCAATGAGCAGTTCTTC.

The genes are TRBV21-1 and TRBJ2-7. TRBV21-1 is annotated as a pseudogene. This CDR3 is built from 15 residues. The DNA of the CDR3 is TGTGCCAGCAGCAAAGAGGTTTGGGGGATATACGAGCAGTACGTC. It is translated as CASSKEVWGIYEQYV.

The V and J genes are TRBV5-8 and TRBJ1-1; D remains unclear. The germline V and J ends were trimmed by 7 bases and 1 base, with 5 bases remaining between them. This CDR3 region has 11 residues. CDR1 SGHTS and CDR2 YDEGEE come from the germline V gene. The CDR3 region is CASPGNTEAFF. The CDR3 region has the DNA TGTGCCAGCCCGGGGAACACTGAAGCTTTCTTT. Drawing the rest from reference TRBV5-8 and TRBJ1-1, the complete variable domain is EAGVTQSPTHLIKTRGQQATLRCSPISGHTSVYWYQQALGLGLQFLLWYDEGEERNRGNFPPRFSGRQFPNYSSELNVNALELEDSALYLCASPGNTEAFFGQGTRLTVV.

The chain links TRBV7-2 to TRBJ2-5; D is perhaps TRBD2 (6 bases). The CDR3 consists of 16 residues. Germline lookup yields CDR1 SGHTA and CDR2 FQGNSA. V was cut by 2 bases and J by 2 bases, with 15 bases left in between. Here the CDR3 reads CASSLQVGGEQETQYF. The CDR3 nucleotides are TGTGCCAGCAGCTTACAGGTTGGCGGGGAACAAGAGACCCAGTACTTC.

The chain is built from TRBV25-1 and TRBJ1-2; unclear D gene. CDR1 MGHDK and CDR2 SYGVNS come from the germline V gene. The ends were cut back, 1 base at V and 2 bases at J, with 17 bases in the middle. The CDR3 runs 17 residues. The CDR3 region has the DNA TGTGCCAGCAGTGAATTGCTGGACGCAAAACCAAACTATGGCTACACCTTC. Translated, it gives CASSELLDAKPNYGYTF.

CDR3 loop: CASSLAWGDNSPLHF. CDR3 nucleotide sequence: TGCGCCAGCAGCCTTGCATGGGGAGATAATTCACCCCTCCACTTT. The J gene is TRBJ1-6, the V gene TRBV4-1; no reliable D call. Per the germline V gene, CDR1 is MGHRA and CDR2 is YSYEKL. Trimming stripped 4 bases from V and 5 bases from J, with 12 bases between. This CDR3 has 15 amino acids.

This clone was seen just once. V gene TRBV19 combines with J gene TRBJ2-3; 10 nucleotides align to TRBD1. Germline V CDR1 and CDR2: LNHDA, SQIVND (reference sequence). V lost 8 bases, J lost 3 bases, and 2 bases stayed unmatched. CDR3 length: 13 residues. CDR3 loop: CASRDRGTDTQYF. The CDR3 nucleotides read TGTGCCAGTCGGGACAGGGGAACAGATACGCAGTATTTT.

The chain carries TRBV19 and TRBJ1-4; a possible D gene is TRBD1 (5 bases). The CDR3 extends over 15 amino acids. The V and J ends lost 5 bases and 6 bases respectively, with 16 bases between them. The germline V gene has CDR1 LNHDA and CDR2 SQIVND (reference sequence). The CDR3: CASSPYRKRDEKLFF. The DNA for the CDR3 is TGTGCCAGTAGTCCCTACAGGAAAAGGGATGAAAAACTGTTTTTT.

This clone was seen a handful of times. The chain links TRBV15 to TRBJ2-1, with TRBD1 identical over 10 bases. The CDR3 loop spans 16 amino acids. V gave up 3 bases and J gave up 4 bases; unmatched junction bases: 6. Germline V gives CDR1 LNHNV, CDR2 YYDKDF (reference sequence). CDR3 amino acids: CATSREGQGTYNEQFF. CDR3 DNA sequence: TGTGCCACCAGCAGGGAGGGACAGGGGACTTACAATGAGCAGTTCTTC.

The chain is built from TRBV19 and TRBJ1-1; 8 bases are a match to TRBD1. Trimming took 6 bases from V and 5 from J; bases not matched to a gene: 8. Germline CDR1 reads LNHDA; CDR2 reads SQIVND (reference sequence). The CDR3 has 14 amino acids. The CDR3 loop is CASRHRGLRTEAFF. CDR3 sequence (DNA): TGTGCCAGTAGGCACAGGGGGTTAAGGACTGAAGCTTTCTTT.